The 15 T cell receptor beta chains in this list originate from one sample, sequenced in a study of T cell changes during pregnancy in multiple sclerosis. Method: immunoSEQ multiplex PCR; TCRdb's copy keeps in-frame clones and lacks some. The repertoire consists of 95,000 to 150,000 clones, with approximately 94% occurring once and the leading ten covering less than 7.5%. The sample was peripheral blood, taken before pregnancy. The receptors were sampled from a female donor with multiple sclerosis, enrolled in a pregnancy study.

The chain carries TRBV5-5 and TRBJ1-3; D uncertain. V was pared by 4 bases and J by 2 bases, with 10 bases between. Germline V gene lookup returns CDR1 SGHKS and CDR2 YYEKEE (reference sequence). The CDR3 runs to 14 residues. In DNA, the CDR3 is TGTGCCAGCAGCCCGGGAAATACTGGAAACACCATATATTTT. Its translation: CASSPGNTGNTIYF.

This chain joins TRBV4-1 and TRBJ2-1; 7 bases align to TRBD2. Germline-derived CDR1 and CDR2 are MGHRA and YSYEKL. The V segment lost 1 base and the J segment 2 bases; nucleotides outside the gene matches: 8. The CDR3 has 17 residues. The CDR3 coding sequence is TGCGCCAGCAGCCAAGTAGGCCTAGGACTAGCCTACAATGAGCAGTTCTTC. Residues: CASSQVGLGLAYNEQFF.

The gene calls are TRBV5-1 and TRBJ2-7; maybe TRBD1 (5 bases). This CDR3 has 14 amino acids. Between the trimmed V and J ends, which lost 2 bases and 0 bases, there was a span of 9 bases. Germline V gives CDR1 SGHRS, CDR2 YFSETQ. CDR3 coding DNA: TGCGCCAGCAGCTTTACAGGAGACTCCTACGAGCAGTACTTC. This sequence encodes CASSFTGDSYEQYF.

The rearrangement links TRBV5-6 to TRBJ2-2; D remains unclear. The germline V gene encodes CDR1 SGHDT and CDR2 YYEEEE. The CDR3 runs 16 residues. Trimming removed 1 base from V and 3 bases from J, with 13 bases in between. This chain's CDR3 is CASSLLPVLYTGELFF. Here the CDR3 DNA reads TGTGCCAGCAGCTTGCTGCCTGTGCTATACACCGGGGAGCTGTTTTTT.

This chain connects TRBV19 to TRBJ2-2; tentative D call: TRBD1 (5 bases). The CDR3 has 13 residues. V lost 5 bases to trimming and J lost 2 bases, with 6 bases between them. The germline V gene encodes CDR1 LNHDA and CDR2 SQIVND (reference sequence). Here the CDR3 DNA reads TGTGCCAGTAGTCAGGGTAACACCGGGGAGCTGTTTTTT. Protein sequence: CASSQGNTGELFF.

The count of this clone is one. CDR3 bases: TGTGCCAGCAGCCCCTACAGGGGGGACGGGGCCCAGTACTTC. Protein: CASSPYRGDGAQYF. The gene calls are TRBV7-6 and TRBJ2-5, with 8 nucleotides matching TRBD1. The CDR3 length is 14 residues. J gave up 9 bases and V 5 bases, and 11 bases lay outside the gene matches. Germline CDR1 SGHVS, CDR2 FNYEAQ.

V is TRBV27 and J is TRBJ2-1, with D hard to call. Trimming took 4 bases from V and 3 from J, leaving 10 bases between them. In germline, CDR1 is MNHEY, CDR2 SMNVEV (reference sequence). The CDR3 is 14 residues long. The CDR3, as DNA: TGTGCCAGCAGTTCCTCGACACTCTACAATGAGCAGTTCTTC. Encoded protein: CASSSSTLYNEQFF.

The CDR3 DNA reads TGTGCCAGTAGTACAAGGGGGGGGACTGAAGCTTTCTTT. The encoded protein is CASSTRGGTEAFF. This chain connects TRBV19 to TRBJ1-1, with a tentative D call TRBD1 (6 bases). CDR1 is LNHDA and CDR2 is SQIVND in the germline V gene (reference sequence). The CDR3 runs to 13 residues. Trimming stripped 4 bases from V and 5 bases from J, with 11 bases between.

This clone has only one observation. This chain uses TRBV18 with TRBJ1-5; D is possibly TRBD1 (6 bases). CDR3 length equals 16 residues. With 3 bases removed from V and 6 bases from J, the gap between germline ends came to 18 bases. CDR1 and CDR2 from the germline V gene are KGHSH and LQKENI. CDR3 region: CASSPLQGPSPQPQHF. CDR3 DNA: TGTGCCAGCTCACCGCTACAGGGACCCTCTCCTCAGCCCCAGCATTTT.

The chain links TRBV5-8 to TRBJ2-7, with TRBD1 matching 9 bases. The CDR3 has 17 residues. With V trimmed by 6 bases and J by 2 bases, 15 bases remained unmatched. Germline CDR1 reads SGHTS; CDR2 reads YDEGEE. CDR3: CASNPVSGTGPPYEQYF. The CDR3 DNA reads TGTGCCAGCAACCCGGTGTCTGGGACAGGGCCCCCCTACGAGCAGTACTTC.

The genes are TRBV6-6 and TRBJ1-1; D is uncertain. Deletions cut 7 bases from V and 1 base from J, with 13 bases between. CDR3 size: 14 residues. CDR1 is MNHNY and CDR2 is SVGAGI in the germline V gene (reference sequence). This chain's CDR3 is CASNRIQGNTEAFF. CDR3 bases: TGTGCCAGCAACAGAATCCAAGGGAACACTGAAGCTTTCTTT.

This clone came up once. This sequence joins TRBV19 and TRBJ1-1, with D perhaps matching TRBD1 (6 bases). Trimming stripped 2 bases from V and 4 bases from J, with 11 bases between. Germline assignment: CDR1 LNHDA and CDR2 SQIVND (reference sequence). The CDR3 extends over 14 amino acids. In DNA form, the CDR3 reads TGTGCCAGTAGTATAAGGGGGGGTGTCACTGAAGCTTTCTTT. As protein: CASSIRGGVTEAFF.

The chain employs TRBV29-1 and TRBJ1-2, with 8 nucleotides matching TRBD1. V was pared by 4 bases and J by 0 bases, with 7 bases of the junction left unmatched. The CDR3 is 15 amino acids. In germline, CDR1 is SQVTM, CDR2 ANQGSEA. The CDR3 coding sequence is TGCAGCGTTGTCCCCGGGACAGGAACTAACTATGGCTACACCTTC. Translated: CSVVPGTGTNYGYTF.

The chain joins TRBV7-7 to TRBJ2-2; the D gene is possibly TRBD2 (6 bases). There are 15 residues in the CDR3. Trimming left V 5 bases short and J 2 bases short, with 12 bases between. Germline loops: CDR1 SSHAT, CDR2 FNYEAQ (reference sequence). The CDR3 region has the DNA TGTGCCAGCAGCCTGGGACTTTCTAACACCGGGGAGCTGTTTTTT. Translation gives CASSLGLSNTGELFF.

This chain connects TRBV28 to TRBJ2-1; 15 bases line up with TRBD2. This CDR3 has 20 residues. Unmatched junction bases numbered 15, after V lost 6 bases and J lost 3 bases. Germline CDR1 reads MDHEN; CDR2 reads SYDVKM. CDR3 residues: CASSDRGPGLAGGRYNEQFF. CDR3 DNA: TGTGCCAGCAGCGATAGGGGGCCCGGACTAGCGGGAGGGCGCTACAATGAGCAGTTCTTC.